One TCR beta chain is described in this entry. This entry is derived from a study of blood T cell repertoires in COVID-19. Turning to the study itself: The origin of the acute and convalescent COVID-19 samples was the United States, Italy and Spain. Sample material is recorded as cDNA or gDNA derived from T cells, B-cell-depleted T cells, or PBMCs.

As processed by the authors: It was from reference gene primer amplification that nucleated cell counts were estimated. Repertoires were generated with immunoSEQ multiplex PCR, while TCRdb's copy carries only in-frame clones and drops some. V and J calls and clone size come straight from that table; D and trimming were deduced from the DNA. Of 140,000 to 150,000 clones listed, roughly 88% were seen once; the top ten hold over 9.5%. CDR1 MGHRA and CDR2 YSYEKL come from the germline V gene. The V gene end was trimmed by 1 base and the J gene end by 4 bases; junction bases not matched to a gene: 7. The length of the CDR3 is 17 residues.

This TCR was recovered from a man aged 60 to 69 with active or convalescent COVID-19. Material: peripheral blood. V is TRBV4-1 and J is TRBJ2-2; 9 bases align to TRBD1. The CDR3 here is CASSQARDRVATGELFF. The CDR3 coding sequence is TGCGCCAGCAGCCAAGCCCGGGACAGGGTGGCCACCGGGGAGCTGTTTTTT.